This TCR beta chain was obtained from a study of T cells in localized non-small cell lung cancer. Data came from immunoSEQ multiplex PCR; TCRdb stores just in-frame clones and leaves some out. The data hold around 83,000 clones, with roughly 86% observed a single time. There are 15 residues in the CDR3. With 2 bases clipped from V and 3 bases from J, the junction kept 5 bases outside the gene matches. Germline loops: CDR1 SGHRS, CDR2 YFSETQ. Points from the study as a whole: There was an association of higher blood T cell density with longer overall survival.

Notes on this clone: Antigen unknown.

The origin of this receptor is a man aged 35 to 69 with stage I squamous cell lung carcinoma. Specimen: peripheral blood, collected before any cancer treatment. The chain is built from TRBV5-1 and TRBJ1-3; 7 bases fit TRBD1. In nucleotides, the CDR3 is TGCGCCAGCAGCTTCGCCGGGACAGATGGAAACACCATATATTTT. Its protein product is CASSFAGTDGNTIYF.